This T cell receptor (beta chain) was recovered during a study of CD8 T cells in ankylosing spondylitis. Quantitative 5'-RACE with molecular barcodes generated TCR beta libraries. TCRdb used MiXCR to reprocess the 5' RACE reads, holding one entry per CDR3 protein. The repertoire consists of some 290,000 distinct CDR3 sequences, with over 15% occurring once and the leading ten covering less than 9.5%. Study results and caveats: A motif of eight highly homologous TCR beta variants was seen as apparently characteristic of ankylosing spondylitis blood.

V gave up 2 bases and J gave up 0 bases, with 13 bases separating them. The CDR3 covers 16 residues. Per the germline V gene, CDR1 is MNHEY and CDR2 is SMNVEV (reference sequence). As regards this clonotype: The antigen remains unidentified.

The source material was blood, either unsorted or a sorted T cell fraction (not recorded which). The chain has TRBV27 and TRBJ1-2; D perhaps matches TRBD1 (5 bases). The TCR originated in a male donor with ankylosing spondylitis or in good health (not recorded which). The CDR3 coding sequence is TGTGCCAGCAGTTTAAGTCTGGACAAATCTAACTATGGCTACACCTTC. Amino acid sequence: CASSLSLDKSNYGYTF.